This TCR beta chain was found in a study of Ad26.COV2.S vaccination and SARS-CoV-2 variants. Treatment of the sample: around 19 received Ad26.COV2.S at low or high dose, single or two shots; about 5 received placebo; per-sample allocation not given. Repertoires come from day 63 after the first vaccine or placebo injection. Sequenced by immunoSEQ multiplex PCR; TCRdb stores in-frame clones only, minus some. The data hold about 280,000 clones, with about 89% observed a single time. Germline CDR1 reads LGHNA; CDR2 reads YNFKEQ. Trimming took 1 base from V and 5 from J, leaving 14 bases between them. The CDR3 loop spans 15 amino acids.

The specimen comprised peripheral blood, sampled in a trial of Ad26.COV2.S vaccine versus placebo. The receptor was derived from a person between 18 and 59 years old who received the Ad26.COV2.S COVID-19 vaccine or a placebo. The chain has TRBV4-2 and TRBJ2-5; the D gene could be TRBD1 or TRBD2 (6 bases each). The CDR3 reads CASSQGGALAETQYF. In DNA, the CDR3 is TGTGCCAGCAGCCAAGGGGGGGCGTTGGCGGAGACCCAGTACTTC.